This T cell receptor beta chain was retrieved from a study of cytomegalovirus exposure and HLA in healthy donors. Study-level results: Sequences of the TCR beta chain were said to predict the HLA-A and HLA-B alleles of most subjects accurately. Listed as cytomegalovirus-associated were 164 TCR beta chains. V- and J-gene trimming in TCR beta was tied to a missense DCLRE1C variant by an analysis performed later.

A note on this clone: No antigen is known for it.

The primer mix had 60 Vbeta and 13 Jbeta primers. The data were produced by immunoSEQ multiplex PCR, yet TCRdb's version contains in-frame clones alone and is incomplete. The specimen's table records over 100,000 clones. Germline CDR1 is SGHRS and CDR2 is YFSETQ. The CDR3 runs to 15 residues. The V segment lost 0 bases and the J segment 7 bases; nucleotides outside the gene matches: 4. The sequence came from a man aged 18 to 30 in good health and CMV-seronegative. The rearrangement uses TRBV5-1 and TRBJ2-1; 10 positions match TRBD2. What was sequenced was PBMCs. CDR3 in amino acids: CASSLEASGSNEQFF. Here the CDR3 DNA reads TGCGCCAGCAGCTTGGAGGCTAGCGGGAGTAATGAGCAGTTCTTC.